What follows are 24 T cell receptor beta chains derived from one specimen sequenced in a study of blood T cell repertoires in COVID-19. Method: immunoSEQ multiplex PCR; TCRdb's copy keeps in-frame clones and lacks some. The data contain roughly 38,000 clones, 81% of them singletons. The sequenced sample consisted of peripheral blood. The receptor source for this set is a man in his forties with active or convalescent COVID-19.

The chain links TRBV2 to TRBJ1-1, with no clear D. Deletions cut 6 bases from V and 4 bases from J, with 6 bases between. The germline V gene encodes CDR1 SNHLY and CDR2 FYNNEI. This CDR3 is built from 11 residues. The CDR3, as DNA: TGTGCCAGCAGGTACATCACTGAAGCTTTCTTT. It translates to CASRYITEAFF.

This clone was found many times. The gene calls are TRBV2 and TRBJ2-7; a possible D gene is TRBD2 (5 bases). V was cut by 8 bases and J by 4 bases, with 6 bases left in between. The CDR3 length is 10 residues. CDR1 is SNHLY, CDR2 FYNNEI, per germline. This CDR3 reads CASGEYEQYF. The CDR3 DNA reads TGTGCCAGCGGGGAGTACGAGCAGTACTTC.

The chain has TRBV30 and TRBJ2-2; tentative D call: TRBD2 (5 bases). Germline V gene sequence: CDR1 GTSNPN, CDR2 SVGIG (reference sequence). V lost 3 bases and J 3 bases, leaving 8 bases between the germline ends. The CDR3 sequence is 13 residues long. The CDR3 DNA follows: TGTGCCTGGAGGACGGGATACACCGGGGAGCTGTTTTTT. Translation: CAWRTGYTGELFF.

This chain joins TRBV19 and TRBJ2-2; 7 bases align to TRBD1. J lost 1 base, V lost 6 bases, and 8 bases had no gene match. The CDR3 extends over 16 amino acids. Germline V CDR1 and CDR2: LNHDA, SQIVND (reference sequence). The CDR3 spells CASRPHGTENTGELFF. The CDR3 nucleotides are TGTGCCAGTAGACCTCATGGGACAGAGAACACCGGGGAGCTGTTTTTT.

V is TRBV4-1 and J is TRBJ1-4, with a weak D call TRBD1 (5 bases). Per the germline V gene, CDR1 is MGHRA and CDR2 is YSYEKL. V was trimmed by 5 bases and J by 7 bases, leaving 14 bases between them. The CDR3 is made up of 14 amino acids. The CDR3, as DNA: TGCGCCAGCAGCTATCAGGGCCATGGTGAAAAACTGTTTTTT. It translates to CASSYQGHGEKLFF.

This clone was counted once. The chain's CDR3 is CASSLGSSGQETQYF. The CDR3 DNA follows: TGCGCCAGCAGCTTGGGGTCTAGCGGGCAAGAGACCCAGTACTTC. V and J are TRBV5-1 and TRBJ2-5; 8 bases agree with TRBD2. The CDR3 sequence is 15 residues long. The J segment lost 2 bases and the V segment lost 0 bases, leaving 3 bases of the junction unmatched. Per germline, CDR1 SGHRS and CDR2 YFSETQ.

V gene TRBV28 combines with J gene TRBJ1-1; no definite D call. V shed 4 bases and J shed 3 bases, with 6 bases lying between them. Germline-derived CDR1 and CDR2 are MDHEN and SYDVKM. CDR3 length: 12 amino acids. CDR3 sequence (DNA): TGTGCCAGCAGTTCCCATCACACTGAAGCTTTCTTT. Its protein product is CASSSHHTEAFF. Looking up the rest from reference TRBV28 and TRBJ1-1 gives the full variable domain: DVKVTQSSRYLVKRTGEKVFLECVQDMDHENMFWYRQDPGLGLRLIYFSYDVKMKEKGDIPEGYSVSREKKERFSLILESASTNQTSMYLCASSSHHTEAFFGQGTRLTVV.

In DNA, the CDR3 is TGTGCCAGCACCAGATCGAACACCGGGGAGCTGTTTTTT. Protein product: CASTRSNTGELFF. This chain connects TRBV12-3 or TRBV12-4 to TRBJ2-2, with D unclear. The length of the CDR3 is 13 residues. Trimming pared 7 bases from V and 0 bases from J, leaving 6 bases between.

The chain uses TRBV6-6 and TRBJ2-3, with 7 bases that match TRBD2. J gave up 6 bases and V 1 base, and 4 bases lay outside the gene matches. This CDR3 contains 14 residues. Per the germline V gene, CDR1 is MNHNY and CDR2 is SVGAGI (reference sequence). In DNA, the CDR3 is TGTGCCAGCAGTTACTTGGGGACTACGGATACGCAGTATTTT. Its translation: CASSYLGTTDTQYF.

The chain has TRBV2 and TRBJ2-1, with TRBD2 matching over 13 bases. CDR3 length equals 16 residues. The ends lost 2 bases at V and 6 bases at J; junction bases unmatched: 4. Germline CDR1 reads SNHLY; CDR2 reads FYNNEI. The CDR3 DNA is TGTGCCAGCAGTGAATGGACTAGCGGGAGTCGCAATGAGCAGTTCTTC. This codes for CASSEWTSGSRNEQFF.

This chain connects TRBV7-9 to TRBJ1-1; 8 nucleotides agree with TRBD1. Losses at the gene ends were 2 bases for V and 4 bases for J; bases not matched to a gene: 3. The CDR3 runs 14 residues. Germline CDR1 reads SEHNR; CDR2 reads FQNEAQ (reference sequence). This CDR3 is CASSLSTGGTEAFF. The CDR3 nucleotides read TGTGCCAGCAGCTTATCCACAGGGGGCACTGAAGCTTTCTTT.

The genes are TRBV5-1 and TRBJ2-7; TRBD1 aligns across 9 bases. CDR1 and CDR2 from the germline V gene are SGHRS and YFSETQ. This CDR3 spans 16 amino acids. J was trimmed by 5 bases and V by 4 bases; bases with no gene match: 13. CDR3 sequence (DNA): TGCGCCAGCAGCCCAATCTCCGGGACAGGGCTCGACGAGCAGTACTTC. Translation gives CASSPISGTGLDEQYF.

This clone has only one observation. The rearrangement uses TRBV27 and TRBJ1-5, with no clear D. In germline, CDR1 is MNHEY, CDR2 SMNVEV (reference sequence). The CDR3 contains 13 residues. V gave up 3 bases and J gave up 4 bases, with 7 bases separating them. CDR3 protein: CASSFEHNQPQHF. CDR3 nucleotide sequence: TGTGCCAGCAGTTTTGAACATAATCAGCCCCAGCATTTT.

The rearrangement links TRBV7-2 to TRBJ2-7; D is unclear. V lost 5 bases, J lost 6 bases, and 8 bases lay in between. This CDR3 has 11 residues. Per the germline V gene, CDR1 is SGHTA and CDR2 is FQGNSA. The CDR3 sequence is CASSLTLEQYF. CDR3 nucleotide sequence: TGTGCCAGCAGCCTAACCCTCGAGCAGTACTTC.

The chain employs TRBV25-1 and TRBJ2-4, with D unclear. The CDR3 contains 12 residues. V shed 4 bases and J shed 7 bases, with 8 bases lying between them. Germline CDR1 is MGHDK and CDR2 is SYGVNS. CDR3 nucleotide sequence: TGTGCCAGCAGTGCCCAGGCGAACATTCAGTACTTC. Its protein is CASSAQANIQYF. The full variable domain, its missing parts supplied by reference TRBV25-1 and TRBJ2-4, is EADIYQTPRYLVIGTGKKITLECSQTMGHDKMYWYQQDPGMELHLIHYSYGVNSTEKGDLSSESTVSRIRTEHFPLTLESARPSHTSQYLCASSAQANIQYFGAGTRLSVL.

The chain links TRBV4-1 to TRBJ1-3, with D unresolved. The germline V gene has CDR1 MGHRA and CDR2 YSYEKL. This CDR3 is 15 amino acids long. V was cut by 1 base and J by 0 bases, with 7 bases left in between. The CDR3 sequence is CASSQVASSGNTIYF. The CDR3 nucleotides read TGCGCCAGCAGCCAAGTCGCCAGCTCTGGAAACACCATATATTTT.

This clone was picked up a small number of times. The chain recombines TRBV18 with TRBJ2-2; no reliable D call. The CDR3 is 16 residues long. Germline loops: CDR1 KGHSH, CDR2 LQKENI. Trimming stripped 3 bases from V and 2 bases from J, with 13 bases between. The CDR3 spells CASSPQRQINTGELFF. CDR3 in DNA: TGTGCCAGCTCACCTCAGAGACAAATAAACACCGGGGAGCTGTTTTTT.

This CDR3 reads CASSPRGEHTEAFF. The CDR3 nucleotides are TGCGCCAGCAGCCCCAGGGGAGAACACACTGAAGCTTTCTTT. The chain recombines TRBV5-1 with TRBJ1-1; perhaps TRBD1 as D (6 bases). The V and J ends lost 4 bases and 3 bases respectively, with 13 bases between them. The CDR3 is made up of 14 amino acids. Germline V lookup: CDR1 SGHRS, CDR2 YFSETQ.

The table lists this clone with a count of one. The V and J genes are TRBV7-2 and TRBJ2-2, with 14 bases identical to TRBD2. Trimming cost V 3 bases and J 6 bases; bases outside gene matches: 0. The CDR3 contains 15 residues. CDR1 SGHTA and CDR2 FQGNSA come from the germline V gene. Written as DNA, the CDR3 is TGTGCCAGCAGCTTGACTAGCGGGGGGGCCGGGGAGCTGTTTTTT. It specifies CASSLTSGGAGELFF.

The J gene is TRBJ2-7, the V gene TRBV20-1; 7 bases map to TRBD1. Germline V lookup: CDR1 DFQATT, CDR2 SNEGSKA (reference sequence). J was trimmed by 2 bases and V by 6 bases; bases with no gene match: 1. This CDR3 has 11 residues. The CDR3 DNA reads TGCAGTGCGAGGGGGCCCTACGAGCAGTACTTC. It yields the protein CSARGPYEQYF.

This chain's CDR3 is CASSLVAVSYNEQFF. For the CDR3, the DNA is TGTGCCAGCAGCTTAGTAGCGGTCTCCTACAATGAGCAGTTCTTC. This chain uses TRBV7-9 with TRBJ2-1, with a possible D match to TRBD2 (6 bases). This CDR3 comprises 15 residues. Germline V gene sequence: CDR1 SEHNR, CDR2 FQNEAQ (reference sequence). Trimming removed 1 base from V and 0 bases from J, with 7 bases in between.

The chain recombines TRBV5-4 with TRBJ2-1, with a weak D call TRBD1 (5 bases). Germline CDR1 is SGHNT and CDR2 is YYREEE (reference sequence). The ends were cut back, 3 bases at V and 7 bases at J, with 11 bases in the middle. This CDR3 is 13 amino acids long. The CDR3 here is CASSWQGRNEQFF. The DNA of the CDR3 is TGTGCCAGCAGCTGGCAGGGAAGGAATGAGCAGTTCTTC.

CDR3 DNA sequence: TGTGCCAGCAGCCAGGGGGGCTTATACAATGAGCAGTTCTTC. Translation gives CASSQGGLYNEQFF. The J gene is TRBJ2-1, the V gene TRBV2; weak D call: TRBD1 (7 bases). V was clipped by 6 bases and J by 4 bases, with 13 bases between them. Germline CDR1 and CDR2: SNHLY and FYNNEI. The CDR3 length is 14 residues. The full variable domain, completed using reference TRBV2 and TRBJ2-1, is EPEVTQTPSHQVTQMGQEVILRCVPISNHLYFYWYRQILGQKVEFLVSFYNNEISEKSEIFDDQFSVERPDGSNFTLKIRSTKLEDSAMYFCASSQGGLYNEQFFGPGTRLTVL.

Only a few counts were recorded for this clone. This chain uses TRBV7-2 with TRBJ2-7; weak D call: TRBD2 (5 bases). CDR3 length equals 14 residues. From germline, CDR1 is SGHTA and CDR2 FQGNSA. Trimming left V 3 bases short and J 3 bases short, with 12 bases between. In nucleotides, the CDR3 is TGTGCCAGCAGCTTTACCGCTGGACTCTACGAGCAGTACTTC. Protein: CASSFTAGLYEQYF.